This entry concerns a single T cell receptor (beta chain). Per the original methods: Scientists estimated how many nucleated cells there were by amplifying reference gene primers. Profiling relied on immunoSEQ multiplex PCR, and the TCRdb table lists in-frame clones only, not all of them. The DNA was the basis for D and trimming; V, J and clone size are from that table. Of 50,000 to 75,000 clones detected, about 77% appear once; the ten largest clones hold roughly 22%. The sample is drawn from a study of blood T cell repertoires in COVID-19. Study at large: Researchers got acute and convalescent COVID-19 samples from the United States, Italy and Spain. Nucleic acid was either cDNA or gDNA, and it came from T cells, B-cell-depleted T cells, or PBMCs.

The germline V gene encodes CDR1 LGHDT and CDR2 YNNKEL (reference sequence). This CDR3 has 14 residues. The ends lost 4 bases at V and 8 bases at J; junction bases unmatched: 4. The source of this sequence is a man older than 75 with active or convalescent COVID-19. The V and J genes are TRBV3-1 (or the pseudogene TRBV3-2) and TRBJ2-1; TRBD1 aligns across 11 bases. Input material: peripheral blood. The CDR3: CASSRSGQGDEQFF. As DNA, the CDR3 is TGTGCCAGCAGCCGTTCGGGACAGGGGGATGAGCAGTTCTTC.